Shown below are 24 T cell receptor beta chains from a single sample sequenced in a study of blood T cell repertoires in COVID-19. Method: immunoSEQ multiplex PCR; TCRdb's copy keeps in-frame clones and lacks some. The sample yields around 250,000 clones, over 70% seen once. Material for sequencing was PBMCs or T cells enriched from blood (not recorded which). Every receptor here comes from a woman aged 40 to 50 who had been exposed to COVID-19.

V and J are TRBV29-1 and TRBJ2-7; 11 bases map to TRBD2. CDR3 length equals 14 residues. The V gene's germline CDR1 is SQVTM and CDR2 ANQGSEA. The V gene end was trimmed by 6 bases and the J gene end by 4 bases; junction bases not matched to a gene: 8. The CDR3 bases are TGCAGCGTGAAAGGGACTAGCGGACCGTACGAGCAGTACTTC. Protein: CSVKGTSGPYEQYF.

This clone has a single count. The J gene is TRBJ2-1, the V gene TRBV24-1; perhaps TRBD2 as D (5 bases). The germline V gene has CDR1 KGHDR and CDR2 SFDVKD. The CDR3 consists of 13 residues. V was pared by 0 bases and J by 9 bases, with 8 bases between. The CDR3 nucleotides are TGTGCCACCAGTGATTTGGAGGGATGTGAGCAGTTCTTC. Residues: CATSDLEGCEQFF.

The V call is TRBV28, the J call TRBJ2-5; D is perhaps TRBD1 (5 bases). The CDR3 length is 16 residues. V was shortened by 5 bases and J by 4 bases, with 20 bases between the two germline ends. The germline CDR1 and CDR2 sequences are MDHEN and SYDVKM. CDR3 in amino acids: CASSPAKGLLGETQYF. CDR3 DNA: TGTGCCAGCAGTCCGGCAAAGGGGTTACTGGGAGAGACCCAGTACTTC. Full variable domain (outside the CDR3, taken from reference TRBV28 and TRBJ2-5): DVKVTQSSRYLVKRTGEKVFLECVQDMDHENMFWYRQDPGLGLRLIYFSYDVKMKEKGDIPEGYSVSREKKERFSLILESASTNQTSMYLCASSPAKGLLGETQYFGPGTRLLVL.

This rearrangement joins TRBV28 to TRBJ1-2; 11 nucleotides line up with TRBD1. CDR3 size: 15 residues. Trimming took 3 bases from V and 7 from J; bases not matched to a gene: 7. Germline assignment: CDR1 MDHEN and CDR2 SYDVKM. CDR3 in amino acids: CASSFRGQGASGYTF. The CDR3 DNA sequence: TGTGCCAGCAGTTTCCGAGGACAGGGGGCCAGTGGCTACACCTTC.

V gene TRBV18 combines with J gene TRBJ2-3, with unresolved D. V gave up 3 bases and J gave up 0 bases, with 13 bases separating them. The CDR3 loop spans 16 amino acids. Germline values: CDR1 KGHSH, CDR2 LQKENI. The CDR3 is CASSPNSRVSTDTQYF. The CDR3 DNA reads as TGTGCCAGCTCACCGAACTCTCGGGTTAGCACAGATACGCAGTATTTT.

V and J are TRBV7-2 and TRBJ1-5; no reliable D call. CDR3 length: 16 residues. The V end lost 4 bases, the J end lost 3 bases, and 16 bases lay between the germline ends. Per germline, CDR1 SGHTA and CDR2 FQGNSA. The CDR3: CASSYLTPGPNQPQHF. The CDR3, as DNA: TGTGCCAGCAGCTACCTGACCCCGGGTCCCAATCAGCCCCAGCATTTT.

This rearrangement joins TRBV28 to TRBJ1-3; TRBD1 aligns across 7 bases. The CDR3 extends over 15 amino acids. Germline V CDR1 and CDR2: MDHEN, SYDVKM. Losses at the gene ends were 7 bases for V and 3 bases for J; bases not matched to a gene: 9. This chain's CDR3 is CASTYSDRVGNTIYF. The DNA of the CDR3 is TGTGCCAGCACCTACTCCGACAGGGTTGGAAACACCATATATTTT.

The chain joins TRBV7-2 to TRBJ1-3; a possible D gene is TRBD1 (6 bases). The V end lost 5 bases, the J end lost 0 bases, and 11 bases lay between the germline ends. This CDR3 spans 15 amino acids. The germline gives CDR1 SGHTA, CDR2 FQGNSA. The CDR3 spells CASSPGTTSGNTIYF. DNA for the CDR3: TGTGCCAGCAGCCCCGGGACAACCTCTGGAAACACCATATATTTT.

This chain uses TRBV18 with TRBJ2-1; D might be TRBD2 (6 bases). The CDR3 has 13 amino acids. V gave up 6 bases and J gave up 7 bases, with 13 bases separating them. Germline V gene lookup returns CDR1 KGHSH and CDR2 LQKENI. Here the CDR3 reads CASSEGTVNEQFF. DNA of the CDR3: TGTGCCAGCTCGGAGGGGACGGTGAATGAGCAGTTCTTC.

This clone was recorded only once. The chain carries TRBV29-1 and TRBJ1-1, with D possibly matching TRBD1 (5 bases). Trimming pared 7 bases from V and 0 bases from J, leaving 9 bases between. The CDR3 spans 12 residues. Germline CDR1 is SQVTM and CDR2 is ANQGSEA. CDR3: CSAGGMNTEAFF. CDR3 coding DNA: TGCAGCGCCGGGGGGATGAACACTGAAGCTTTCTTT.

The CDR3 nucleotides are TGTGCCACCAGTGATAGCGGAGACACTGAAGCTTTCTTT. It codes for CATSDSGDTEAFF. The chain recombines TRBV24-1 with TRBJ1-1; D not certain. Germline V gene lookup returns CDR1 KGHDR and CDR2 SFDVKD. The CDR3 contains 13 residues. The V end lost 3 bases, the J end lost 3 bases, and 7 bases lay between the germline ends.

The V and J genes are TRBV9 and TRBJ2-5; 8 bases agree with TRBD2. Germline V CDR1 and CDR2: SGDLS, YYNGEE. V trimming: 7 bases; J trimming: 5 bases; junction bases outside the gene matches: 13. The CDR3 runs 15 residues. As DNA, the CDR3 is TGTGCCAGCGCCTTTAGCGGGGTGTATGTTGAGACCCAGTACTTC. Translated: CASAFSGVYVETQYF.

The chain recombines TRBV5-1 with TRBJ1-1; the D is unclear. The CDR3 sequence is 15 residues long. Trimming took 0 bases from V and 2 from J, leaving 11 bases between them. Looked up from germline, CDR1 is SGHRS and CDR2 is YFSETQ. CDR3 bases: TGCGCCAGCAGCTTGGCCGCGGGGATCAACACTGAAGCTTTCTTT. Its protein is CASSLAAGINTEAFF.

The CDR3: CASSLFTSGTTDTQYF. The DNA for the CDR3 is TGTGCCAGCAGTTTGTTTACTAGCGGAACCACAGATACGCAGTATTTT. The J gene is TRBJ2-3, the V gene TRBV27, with 8 bases lining up with TRBD2. The V segment lost 3 bases and the J segment 2 bases; nucleotides outside the gene matches: 7. The CDR3 consists of 16 residues. Germline V CDR1 and CDR2: MNHEY, SMNVEV (reference sequence).

The chain employs TRBV7-2 and TRBJ1-1; D unresolved. The V end was cut by 1 base, the J end by 11 bases, with 11 bases between. This CDR3 is 12 amino acids long. The V gene's germline CDR1 is SGHTA and CDR2 FQGNSA. CDR3 amino acids: CASSLGPARAFF. CDR3 nucleotide sequence: TGTGCCAGCAGCTTAGGTCCGGCGAGGGCTTTCTTT.

The chain is built from TRBV2 and TRBJ2-1; weak D call: TRBD2 (6 bases). V gave up 7 bases and J gave up 6 bases, with 10 bases separating them. The CDR3 has 12 residues. CDR1 and CDR2 from the germline V gene are SNHLY and FYNNEI. CDR3 amino acids: CASTPSANEQFF. Here the CDR3 DNA reads TGTGCCAGCACCCCTAGCGCCAATGAGCAGTTCTTC.

The CDR3 DNA follows: TGTGCCAGCAGCTTAGAACGGGGGGCCGGCCTAGAGCAGTACTTC. It encodes CASSLERGAGLEQYF. The chain is built from TRBV7-2 and TRBJ2-7, with D perhaps matching TRBD2 (7 bases). Germline V gene data show CDR1 as SGHTA and CDR2 as FQGNSA. With 1 base removed from V and 7 bases from J, the gap between germline ends came to 17 bases. The CDR3 spans 15 residues.

The chain uses TRBV10-3 and TRBJ1-2; TRBD1 is a possible D gene (6 bases). V was cut by 3 bases and J by 4 bases, with 12 bases left in between. The CDR3 covers 14 residues. Germline V CDR1 and CDR2: ENHRY, SYGVKD. The CDR3 nucleotides read TGTGCCATCAGTGATACAGGGTTGGGCTATGGCTACACCTTC. Residues: CAISDTGLGYGYTF.

In the case of this clone: This specimen includes other DNA sequences encoding the same CDR3. This chain uses TRBV15 with TRBJ2-5, with 8 nucleotides matching TRBD1. The germline V gene has CDR1 LNHNV and CDR2 YYDKDF (reference sequence). The V segment lost 3 bases and the J segment 5 bases; nucleotides outside the gene matches: 8. This CDR3 is built from 15 residues. CDR3 protein: CATSRGQGARETQYF. The CDR3 region has the DNA TGTGCCACCAGCAGGGGGCAGGGGGCGCGGGAGACCCAGTACTTC.

This clone was observed at least ten times. The CDR3 spells CASSPLAGDTGELFF. DNA of the CDR3: TGTGCCAGCAGTCCACTAGCGGGTGACACCGGGGAGCTGTTTTTT. The rearrangement uses TRBV6-4 and TRBJ2-2, with TRBD2 matching 9 bases. The V segment lost 5 bases and the J segment 3 bases; nucleotides outside the gene matches: 4. The germline V gene encodes CDR1 MRHNA and CDR2 SNTAGT. The CDR3 is made up of 15 amino acids.

This clone was picked up a small number of times. The V call is TRBV29-1, the J call TRBJ2-1; 7 bases align to TRBD1. This CDR3 has 10 residues. Losses at the gene ends were 6 bases for V and 10 bases for J; bases not matched to a gene: 3. Germline V gene lookup returns CDR1 SQVTM and CDR2 ANQGSEA. The CDR3 DNA is TGCAGCGTACTGACAGGGGAGCAGTTCTTC. Its protein product is CSVLTGEQFF.

The chain's CDR3 is CAISDGFLNTEAFF. DNA of the CDR3: TGTGCCATCAGTGACGGTTTTTTGAACACTGAAGCTTTCTTT. The J gene is TRBJ1-1, the V gene TRBV10-3; D gene ambiguous. The CDR3 has 14 amino acids. V gave up 3 bases and J gave up 0 bases, with 8 bases separating them. Germline CDR1 and CDR2: ENHRY and SYGVKD.

The chain combines TRBV28 with TRBJ1-1; no reliable D call. The V gene's germline CDR1 is MDHEN and CDR2 SYDVKM. The CDR3 loop spans 13 amino acids. Trimming took off 2 bases at V and 4 bases at J, with 8 bases between the two ends. The CDR3 DNA reads as TGTGCCAGCAGTTTACACAGTCGCACTGAAGCTTTCTTT. This encodes CASSLHSRTEAFF. Drawing the rest from reference TRBV28 and TRBJ1-1, the complete variable domain is DVKVTQSSRYLVKRTGEKVFLECVQDMDHENMFWYRQDPGLGLRLIYFSYDVKMKEKGDIPEGYSVSREKKERFSLILESASTNQTSMYLCASSLHSRTEAFFGQGTRLTVV.

The chain recombines TRBV28 with TRBJ2-3, with 8 bases that match TRBD1. The germline CDR1 and CDR2 sequences are MDHEN and SYDVKM. The ends lost 3 bases at V and 2 bases at J; junction bases unmatched: 4. There are 15 residues in the CDR3. The CDR3 is CASSLPGGTTDTQYF. CDR3 DNA: TGTGCCAGCAGTTTGCCAGGGGGCACCACAGATACGCAGTATTTT.